This T cell receptor beta chain derives from a study of OX40 agonist ivuxolimab in advanced cancers. Turning to the study itself: Therapy given before enrollment (anti-PD-1, anti-PD-L1 or anti-CTLA-4) was allowed, and over 35% had some.

V shed 6 bases, J shed 9 bases, and the junction held 13 bases outside the gene matches. Germline V gives CDR1 LGHNT, CDR2 FRNRAP. This CDR3 is built from 16 residues. Assay: immunoSEQ multiplex PCR; the TCRdb copy retains only in-frame clones and omits some. Of some 50,000 clones listed, 84% are singletons. V usage is TRBV12-5 and J usage is TRBJ2-1, with 11 positions matching TRBD2. The specimen comprised CD4+ or CD8+ T cells sorted from blood, sampled in a trial of the OX40 agonist ivuxolimab. The clonotype originates from an adult with an advanced solid tumor such as melanoma, head and neck, liver or kidney cancer. For the CDR3, the DNA is TGTGCTAGTGGACCCTCGACTAGCGGGATTCTTACTGAGCAGTTCTTC. As protein: CASGPSTSGILTEQFF. The full variable domain, rest sourced from reference TRBV12-5 and TRBJ2-1, is DARVTQTPRHKVTEMGQEVTMRCQPILGHNTVFWYRQTMMQGLELLAYFRNRAPLDDSGMPKDRFSAEMPDATLATLKIQPSEPRDSAVYFCASGPSTSGILTEQFFGPGTRLTVL.